The rows below give T cell receptor beta chains drawn from one sample of a study of blood T cell repertoires in COVID-19. Profiling relied on immunoSEQ multiplex PCR, and the TCRdb table lists in-frame clones only, not all of them. Of fewer than 250,000 clones detected, about 80% appear once; the ten largest clones hold less than 7.5%. Sequencing was performed on peripheral blood. Receptor source: a woman aged 45 to 65 with acute or convalescent COVID-19. The CDR3 runs from the conserved cysteine through the conserved F or W.

len | j_gene | v_gene | CDR3aa
17 | TRBJ2-7 | TRBV7-2 | CASSLAAGLAARYEQYF
15 | TRBJ2-5 | TRBV30 | CAWSVLGLGGETQYF
14 | TRBJ1-6 | TRBV11-2 | CASSHLEYNSPLHF
13 | TRBJ1-4 | TRBV2 | CASSDGLNEKLFF
17 | TRBJ1-4 | TRBV5-4 | CASSSGQNVATNEKLFF
13 | TRBJ2-3 | TRBV29-1 | CSVGGSGPDTQYF
16 | TRBJ2-1 | TRBV27 | CASSRTGGQNGNEQFF
14 | TRBJ1-1 | TRBV10-3 | CAISEARGDTEAFF
12 | TRBJ2-2 | TRBV28 | CASRQGTGELFF
14 | TRBJ2-2 | TRBV6-6 | CASIGQSNTGELFF
14 | TRBJ2-5 | TRBV15 | CATSTDQGKETQYF
13 | TRBJ2-5 | TRBV13 | CASSLQGGETQYF
12 | TRBJ2-2 | TRBV5-6 | CASSFTTGELFF
12 | TRBJ1-5 | TRBV19 | CASSPQGQPQHF
14 | TRBJ2-1 | TRBV5-1 | CASSSGGAQHEQFF
17 | TRBJ1-5 | TRBV19 | CASTSRGAANSNQPQHF